The 24 T cell receptor beta chains presented below share a single source sample, sequenced in a study of blood T cell repertoires in COVID-19. Profiled with immunoSEQ multiplex PCR; TCRdb holds only in-frame clones, not every one. The sample lists 28,000 or so clones, roughly 88% occurring once. Sequenced sample: peripheral blood. The receptors here all came from a human donor in a cohort sampled during active COVID-19.

The chain joins TRBV5-1 to TRBJ2-5, with TRBD2 matching over 10 bases. This CDR3 contains 16 residues. The germline V gene has CDR1 SGHRS and CDR2 YFSETQ. V dropped 4 bases and J dropped 2; count of bases not matched to a gene: 8. The CDR3 sequence: CASSPPLAGLQETQYF. CDR3 in DNA: TGCGCCAGCAGCCCCCCACTAGCGGGGTTGCAAGAGACCCAGTACTTC.

This chain connects TRBV28 to TRBJ2-7; D gene uncertain. Germline assignment: CDR1 MDHEN and CDR2 SYDVKM. The CDR3 contains 14 residues. V was pared by 1 base and J by 1 base, with 8 bases between. The CDR3 is CASSLSRKSYEQYF. The CDR3 coding sequence is TGTGCCAGCAGTTTATCCAGGAAGTCCTACGAGCAGTACTTC.

The rearrangement uses TRBV5-1 and TRBJ2-7; 8 nucleotides agree with TRBD2. The CDR3 spans 15 residues. Germline V lookup: CDR1 SGHRS, CDR2 YFSETQ. Trimming removed 5 bases from V and 4 bases from J; junction bases left unmatched: 11. The CDR3 here is CASSPAGTRGYEQYF. DNA for the CDR3: TGCGCCAGCAGTCCCGCCGGGACTAGGGGGTACGAGCAGTACTTC.

The chain employs TRBV5-4 and TRBJ1-4; 9 bases line up with TRBD1. This CDR3 is 14 amino acids long. From germline, CDR1 is SGHNT and CDR2 YYREEE (reference sequence). The V gene end was trimmed by 4 bases and the J gene end by 8 bases; junction bases not matched to a gene: 6. CDR3 in DNA: TGTGCCAGCAGCGCGGGACAGGGAAGGGAAAAACTGTTTTTT. This sequence encodes CASSAGQGREKLFF.

The CDR3 protein is CASSFARTGNYGYTF. The CDR3 DNA reads TGTGCCAGCAGCTTCGCCCGGACAGGGAACTATGGCTACACCTTC. The chain uses TRBV5-5 and TRBJ1-2; 8 positions match TRBD1. CDR3 length: 15 residues. Trimming at V came to 2 bases and at J to 2 bases, leaving 5 bases not matched to a gene. Germline V lookup: CDR1 SGHKS, CDR2 YYEKEE (reference sequence). Full variable domain (remainder filled in from reference TRBV5-5 and TRBJ1-2): DAGVTQSPTHLIKTRGQQVTLRCSPISGHKSVSWYQQVLGQGPQFIFQYYEKEERGRGNFPDRFSARQFPNYSSELNVNALLLGDSALYLCASSFARTGNYGYTFGSGTRLTVV.

The J gene is TRBJ2-7, the V gene TRBV5-1; 7 positions agree with TRBD1. The CDR3 runs 14 residues. With V trimmed by 0 bases and J by 1 base, 1 base remained unmatched. Germline CDR1 SGHRS, CDR2 YFSETQ. The DNA for the CDR3 is TGCGCCAGCAGCTTGGACAGGGGATCCTACGAGCAGTACTTC. This encodes CASSLDRGSYEQYF.

The chain combines TRBV7-8 with TRBJ2-3, with 7 bases fitting TRBD2. The germline V gene encodes CDR1 SGHVS and CDR2 FQNEAQ. Losses at the gene ends were 5 bases for V and 4 bases for J; bases not matched to a gene: 6. This CDR3 region has 14 residues. CDR3 bases: TGTGCCAGCAGCGCGGGAGTGGGGGCAGATACGCAGTATTTT. As protein: CASSAGVGADTQYF.

This clone was detected once. This chain links TRBV19 with TRBJ2-2, with 7 bases lining up with TRBD1. V lost 8 bases, J lost 4 bases, and 10 bases stayed unmatched. The CDR3 length is 15 residues. Germline loops: CDR1 LNHDA, CDR2 SQIVND (reference sequence). The CDR3 bases are TGTGCCAGTGCCCAGTCGAACAGGGGCACCGGGGAGCTGTTTTTT. Translating gives CASAQSNRGTGELFF.

The chain combines TRBV27 with TRBJ1-2; D remains ambiguous. The V and J ends lost 7 bases and 3 bases respectively, with 12 bases between them. The CDR3 spans 13 residues. From germline, CDR1 is MNHEY and CDR2 SMNVEV (reference sequence). CDR3 sequence reads: CASNTDPYYGYTF. The CDR3 region has the DNA TGTGCCAGCAATACAGACCCTTACTATGGCTACACCTTC.

The V and J genes are TRBV5-8 and TRBJ2-7; D is perhaps TRBD2 (5 bases). In germline, CDR1 is SGHTS, CDR2 YDEGEE. V lost 4 bases and J 0 bases, leaving 14 bases between the germline ends. There are 15 residues in the CDR3. In DNA, the CDR3 is TGTGCCAGCAGCAGAGGACTTACGAGCTCCTACGAGCAGTACTTC. Amino acids: CASSRGLTSSYEQYF.

The chain employs TRBV7-8 and TRBJ1-2, with D uncertain. With 5 bases removed from V and 8 bases from J, the gap between germline ends came to 24 bases. This CDR3 is built from 16 residues. The V gene's germline CDR1 is SGHVS and CDR2 FQNEAQ. The DNA of the CDR3 is TGTGCCAGCAGCCCGGGTAGGCGGGGAATCTCTTCCGGCTACACCTTC. It specifies CASSPGRRGISSGYTF.

V gene TRBV6-6 combines with J gene TRBJ2-7; TRBD1 matches at 8 bases. CDR1 and CDR2 from the germline V gene are MNHNY and SVGAGI (reference sequence). With V trimmed by 2 bases and J by 6 bases, 9 bases remained unmatched. This CDR3 spans 15 amino acids. CDR3 bases: TGTGCCAGCAGTTACCCCGGACAGGGCTACTTCGAGCAGTACTTC. Translation: CASSYPGQGYFEQYF.

This clone was counted between two and nine times. DNA of the CDR3: TGTGCCAGCTTGGCACCAAACTCTGGAAACACCATATATTTT. Translation: CASLAPNSGNTIYF. V gene TRBV28 combines with J gene TRBJ1-3; D is uncertain. This CDR3 is 14 amino acids long. Trimming cost V 8 bases and J 0 bases, with 11 bases left between them. The germline V gene encodes CDR1 MDHEN and CDR2 SYDVKM.

The chain couples TRBV7-2 to TRBJ1-4; D not resolved. CDR3 length equals 15 residues. Germline lookup yields CDR1 SGHTA and CDR2 FQGNSA. Trimming took off 1 base at V and 7 bases at J, with 13 bases between the two ends. CDR3 region: CASSLVGGVGEKLFF. The CDR3 region has the DNA TGTGCCAGCAGCTTAGTAGGCGGGGTTGGTGAAAAACTGTTTTTT.

V usage is TRBV2 and J usage is TRBJ1-6; 7 bases map to TRBD1. The CDR3 is 18 amino acids. Unmatched junction bases numbered 19, after V lost 7 bases and J lost 7 bases. Per germline, CDR1 SNHLY and CDR2 FYNNEI. CDR3 sequence: CASKETGRALVKNSPLHF. The CDR3 bases are TGTGCCAGCAAGGAGACAGGGCGGGCGCTTGTGAAGAATTCACCCCTCCACTTT.

The V call is TRBV19, the J call TRBJ2-3; D is perhaps TRBD1 (5 bases). The ends were cut back, 5 bases at V and 1 base at J, with 10 bases in the middle. Germline CDR1 and CDR2: LNHDA and SQIVND (reference sequence). CDR3 length equals 14 residues. The CDR3 nucleotides read TGTGCCAGTAGTGGCAGGGTGGGCACAGATACGCAGTATTTT. The encoded protein is CASSGRVGTDTQYF.

The chain is built from TRBV6-5 and TRBJ1-2, with D perhaps TRBD1 (6 bases). Between the trimmed V and J ends, which lost 3 bases and 3 bases, there was a span of 11 bases. Germline-derived CDR1 and CDR2 are MNHEY and SVGAGI. This CDR3 is 14 amino acids long. The CDR3 bases are TGTGCCAGCAGTTATGCCGGACAGTACTATGGCTACACCTTC. This gives the protein CASSYAGQYYGYTF.

The chain recombines TRBV10-3 with TRBJ2-7; D possibly corresponds to TRBD1 (6 bases). From germline, CDR1 is ENHRY and CDR2 SYGVKD. The V and J ends lost 6 bases and 0 bases respectively, with 12 bases between them. CDR3 length: 14 residues. The CDR3, as DNA: TGTGCCATCAGCGGGGACACGAGCTCCTACGAGCAGTACTTC. It yields the protein CAISGDTSSYEQYF.

The chain couples TRBV27 to TRBJ2-7, with 7 bases that match TRBD1. The CDR3 runs to 14 residues. V trimming: 8 bases; J trimming: 2 bases; junction bases outside the gene matches: 9. Germline CDR1 MNHEY, CDR2 SMNVEV (reference sequence). This chain's CDR3 is CASSRTGQTYEQYF. The CDR3 DNA reads as TGTGCCAGCTCCCGGACAGGCCAAACCTACGAGCAGTACTTC.

J is TRBJ2-3 and V is TRBV20-1; D is perhaps TRBD1 (5 bases). CDR1 is DFQATT and CDR2 is SNEGSKA in the germline V gene (reference sequence). The length of the CDR3 is 14 residues. Trimming took 3 bases from V and 3 from J, leaving 13 bases between them. The DNA for the CDR3 is TGCAGTGCTAGTCTCGGGCAGGGAACAGATACGCAGTATTTT. This encodes CSASLGQGTDTQYF.

This chain joins TRBV19 and TRBJ1-6; 9 bases agree with TRBD1. Germline trimming cut 8 bases from V and 9 bases from J; bases unmatched to any gene: 8. In germline, CDR1 is LNHDA, CDR2 SQIVND (reference sequence). This CDR3 is built from 14 residues. The CDR3, as DNA: TGTGCCAGTCGGGGGACAGGGCGGAGTTCACCCCTCCACTTT. This translates into CASRGTGRSSPLHF.

The chain recombines TRBV28 with TRBJ2-7; 8 bases fit TRBD1. Germline V CDR1 and CDR2: MDHEN, SYDVKM. V lost 8 bases and J lost 6; bases outside the gene matches: 12. The CDR3 length is 14 residues. The CDR3 loop reads CASALIQGGGEQYF. The CDR3 DNA follows: TGTGCCAGCGCACTGATACAGGGGGGAGGCGAGCAGTACTTC.

This clone was counted a single time. V and J are TRBV5-4 and TRBJ2-7; no clear D. Germline CDR1 is SGHNT and CDR2 is YYREEE (reference sequence). The V and J ends lost 0 bases and 1 base respectively, with 5 bases between them. There are 13 residues in the CDR3. The CDR3 bases are TGTGCCAGCAGCTTGGTACAGTCCTACGAGCAGTACTTC. It specifies CASSLVQSYEQYF. Full variable domain (remainder filled in from reference TRBV5-4 and TRBJ2-7): ETGVTQSPTHLIKTRGQQVTLRCSSQSGHNTVSWYQQALGQGPQFIFQYYREEENGRGNFPPRFSGLQFPNYSSELNVNALELDDSALYLCASSLVQSYEQYFGPGTRLTVT.

The genes are TRBV5-6 and TRBJ1-5; D unresolved. Germline CDR1 reads SGHDT; CDR2 reads YYEEEE. The CDR3 consists of 14 residues. V shed 1 base and J shed 1 base, with 6 bases lying between them. CDR3 DNA sequence: TGTGCCAGCAGCTTGATATCCAGCAATCAGCCCCAGCATTTT. Residues: CASSLISSNQPQHF. The variable domain in full, with the rest retrieved from reference TRBV5-6 and TRBJ1-5, is DAGVTQSPTHLIKTRGQQVTLRCSPKSGHDTVSWYQQALGQGPQFIFQYYEEEERQRGNFPDRFSGHQFPNYSSELNVNALLLGDSALYLCASSLISSNQPQHFGDGTRLSIL.